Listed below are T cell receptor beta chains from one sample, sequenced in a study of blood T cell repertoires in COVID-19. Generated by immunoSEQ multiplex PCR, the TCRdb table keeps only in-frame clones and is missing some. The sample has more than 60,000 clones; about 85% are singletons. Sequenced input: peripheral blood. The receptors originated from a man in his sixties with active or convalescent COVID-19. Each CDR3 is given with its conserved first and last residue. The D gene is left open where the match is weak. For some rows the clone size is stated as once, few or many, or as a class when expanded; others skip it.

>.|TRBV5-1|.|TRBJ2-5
CASSLVGDRQETQYF
TGCGCCAGCAGCTTGGTGGGAGATCGTCAAGAGACCCAGTACTTC
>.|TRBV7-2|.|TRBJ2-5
CASSLEVGQGLRQETQYF
TGTGCCAGCAGCTTAGAGGTGGGGCAGGGGTTACGCCAAGAGACCCAGTACTTC
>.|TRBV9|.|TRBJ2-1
CASSVGGGQGNEQFF
TGTGCCAGCAGCGTAGGCGGCGGTCAAGGCAATGAGCAGTTCTTC
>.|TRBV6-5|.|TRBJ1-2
CASSYSAGWGYTF
TGTGCCAGCAGTTACTCGGCCGGGTGGGGCTACACCTTC
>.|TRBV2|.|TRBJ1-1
CASDPGVNTEAFF
TGTGCCAGCGACCCAGGGGTGAACACTGAAGCTTTCTTT
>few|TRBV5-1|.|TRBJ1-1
CASSPGQSRNTEAFF
TGCGCCAGCAGCCCGGGACAATCGAGGAACACTGAAGCTTTCTTT
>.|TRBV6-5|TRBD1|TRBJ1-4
CASSYRTGAHNEKLFF
TGTGCCAGCAGTTACAGGACAGGGGCCCATAATGAAAAACTGTTTTTT
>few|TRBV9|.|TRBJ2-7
CASSTTGTSVQYF
TGTGCCAGCAGCACCACAGGGACGTCGGTGCAGTACTTC
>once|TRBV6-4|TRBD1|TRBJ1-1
CASSDKGSGGPSAFF
TGTGCCAGCAGTGACAAAGGTTCAGGGGGGCCTTCAGCTTTCTTT
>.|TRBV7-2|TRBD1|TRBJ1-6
CASGPTGQRNSPLHF
TGTGCCAGCGGACCCACGGGACAGCGAAATTCACCCCTCCACTTT